These 20 T cell receptor beta chains came from one sample sequenced in a study of blood T cells in healthy people across ages. Then a second PCR, running about 7 to 11 cycles, was carried out with a sample-barcoded 5' primer and a J-beta primer mix. TCRdb reprocessed the 5' RACE reads with MiXCR, giving one entry per CDR3 protein. Of 750,000 to 950,000 distinct CDR3 sequences listed, about 29% are singletons. This sample also belongs to another study, concerning T cells of mothers and their children.

What was sequenced was blood. Receptor source: a woman aged 40-49 years in good health.

The chain has TRBV6-1 and TRBJ1-1; 8 nucleotides line up with TRBD1. With 6 bases clipped from V and 4 bases from J, the junction kept 13 bases outside the gene matches. From germline, CDR1 is MNHNS and CDR2 SASEGT. The CDR3 consists of 16 residues. CDR3 amino acids: CASRLSWTGMGTEAFF. The CDR3 region has the DNA TGTGCCAGCAGGTTGAGTTGGACAGGGATGGGCACTGAAGCTTTCTTT.

The rearrangement joins TRBV5-1 to TRBJ1-4; no clear D gene. Germline V CDR1 and CDR2: SGHRS, YFSETQ. This CDR3 comprises 15 residues. V lost 0 bases, J lost 0 bases, and 6 bases lay in between. CDR3 sequence: CASSLEIATNEKLFF. Written as DNA, the CDR3 is TGCGCCAGCAGCTTGGAGATAGCAACTAATGAAAAACTGTTTTTT.

This clonotype was counted only a few times. V and J are TRBV5-1 and TRBJ2-7, with TRBD2 matching 8 bases. Germline loops: CDR1 SGHRS, CDR2 YFSETQ. The CDR3 is made up of 14 amino acids. V gave up 1 base and J gave up 7 bases; unmatched junction bases: 7. The CDR3 loop reads CASSLTSGSWEQYF. CDR3 in DNA: TGCGCCAGCAGCTTGACTAGCGGAAGTTGGGAGCAGTACTTC.

The rearrangement links TRBV20-1 to TRBJ1-2, with a weak D call TRBD1 (6 bases). The germline gives CDR1 DFQATT, CDR2 SNEGSKA (reference sequence). The CDR3 runs to 13 residues. V dropped 6 bases and J dropped 1 base, with 12 bases sitting between them. The CDR3 region is CSAWGGSNYGYTF. CDR3 nucleotide sequence: TGCAGTGCCTGGGGGGGCAGTAACTATGGCTACACCTTC.

This clonotype has just a few counts. The V call is TRBV5-1, the J call TRBJ2-7, with a tentative D call TRBD1 (5 bases). The CDR3 consists of 15 residues. Germline-derived CDR1 and CDR2 are SGHRS and YFSETQ. Trimming left V 0 bases short and J 4 bases short, with 14 bases between. Here the CDR3 DNA reads TGCGCCAGCAGCTTGGCCCAGGGCATGACTTACGAGCAGTACTTC. Amino acids: CASSLAQGMTYEQYF.

This clonotype has more than one count but fewer than ten. The chain uses TRBV29-1 and TRBJ1-4, with a weak D call TRBD1 (5 bases). From germline, CDR1 is SQVTM and CDR2 ANQGSEA. The CDR3 loop spans 13 amino acids. V was clipped by 7 bases and J by 7 bases, with 16 bases between them. The CDR3 region is CSGGSPGAEKLFF. CDR3 DNA sequence: TGCAGCGGGGGGTCTCCTGGAGCTGAAAAACTGTTTTTT.

As to this clonotype: The junction shows a germline mismatch at one end, possibly a read error. This chain connects TRBV4-2 to TRBJ2-7; TRBD2 matches 7 bases. The CDR3 spans 15 residues. The germline V gene has CDR1 LGHNA and CDR2 YNFKEQ. CDR3 coding DNA: TGTGCCAGCAGCCAAGAGGGGATAGCGGGCTACGGGCAGTACTTC. Residues: CASSQEGIAGYGQYF.

The V and J genes are TRBV20-1 and TRBJ1-1; TRBD1 matches 7 bases. This CDR3 contains 12 residues. J lost 6 bases, V lost 7 bases, and 8 bases had no gene match. Germline V CDR1 and CDR2: DFQATT, SNEGSKA (reference sequence). The CDR3 DNA sequence: TGCAGTGTTAACAGGGGAGGCGCTGAAGCTTTCTTT. It is translated as CSVNRGGAEAFF.

This clonotype was recorded a few times. This chain connects TRBV7-2 to TRBJ1-3, with D possibly being TRBD1 (6 bases). The germline V gene has CDR1 SGHTA and CDR2 FQGNSA. The CDR3 is made up of 16 amino acids. V lost 5 bases, J lost 2 bases, and 16 bases lay in between. This CDR3 is CASSVMGGQTGNTIYF. In DNA, the CDR3 is TGTGCCAGCAGCGTAATGGGGGGGCAAACTGGAAACACCATATATTTT.

V gene TRBV12-3 or TRBV12-4 combines with J gene TRBJ1-4, with TRBD1 as a possible D gene (6 bases). The CDR3 consists of 17 residues. Trimming cost V 3 bases and J 5 bases, with 19 bases left between them. The CDR3 DNA sequence: TGTGCCAGCAGTTTGGGGGACCGAGGGGGGGGAAATGAAAAACTGTTTTTT. Amino acids: CASSLGDRGGGNEKLFF.

About this clonotype: At one end the junction does not follow the germline gene, possibly because of a read error. This chain uses TRBV27 with TRBJ2-3; D is unclear. Germline assignment: CDR1 MNHEY and CDR2 SMNVEV (reference sequence). The CDR3 is 13 residues long. The CDR3 nucleotides are TGTGCCAGCAGTCTATCCCGAGTAGATACGCAGTATTTT. It codes for CASSLSRVDTQYF.

The V call is TRBV29-1, the J call TRBJ1-2, with TRBD1 as a possible D gene (5 bases). Germline assignment: CDR1 SQVTM and CDR2 ANQGSEA. Trimming pared 3 bases from V and 7 bases from J, leaving 21 bases between. The CDR3 covers 15 residues. In nucleotides, the CDR3 is TGCAGCGTTGACTTTGTAGGGGAAAAACGGGGTGGCTACACCTTC. Translation gives CSVDFVGEKRGGYTF.

This chain connects TRBV6-5 to TRBJ2-1; D may correspond to TRBD1 or TRBD2 (6 bases each). The CDR3 spans 16 residues. Germline V gene lookup returns CDR1 MNHEY and CDR2 SVGAGI. V lost 7 bases to trimming and J lost 5 bases, with 21 bases between them. The CDR3 sequence is CASKPTWGARNNEQFF. The DNA of the CDR3 is TGTGCCAGCAAACCCACTTGGGGGGCTCGGAACAATGAGCAGTTCTTC.

This clonotype was detected a few times. CDR3 sequence (DNA): TGTGCCAGCAGTGACGATGACGGGTGGTCCTACAATGAGCAGTTCTTC. Amino acids: CASSDDDGWSYNEQFF. The chain is built from TRBV28 and TRBJ2-1; D unresolved. Germline CDR1 is MDHEN and CDR2 is SYDVKM. The length of the CDR3 is 16 residues. Trimming removed 5 bases from V and 1 base from J, with 15 bases in between.

This clonotype was seen only a few times. At one of its ends the junction is not consistent with the germline gene, which may arise from a read error. This rearrangement joins TRBV12-3 or TRBV12-4 to TRBJ2-7, with a weak D call TRBD2 (6 bases). The CDR3 is 12 residues long. The CDR3 DNA reads as TGCGCCAGCAGCTTGGAGGGGCTCGAGCAGTACTTC. This encodes CASSLEGLEQYF.

This clonotype was counted a few times. The rearrangement joins TRBV7-2 to TRBJ2-5, with 9 bases fitting TRBD1. CDR1 and CDR2 (germline): SGHTA, FQGNSA. Losses at the gene ends were 5 bases for V and 2 bases for J; bases not matched to a gene: 6. CDR3 length: 15 residues. The CDR3 is CASSQLTGGQETQYF. In DNA, the CDR3 is TGTGCCAGCAGCCAACTGACAGGGGGACAAGAGACCCAGTACTTC.

The J gene is TRBJ2-7, the V gene TRBV18; D assignment may be TRBD1 or TRBD2 (5 bases each). V dropped 0 bases and J dropped 5 bases, with 11 bases sitting between them. CDR3 length equals 14 residues. Looked up from germline, CDR1 is KGHSH and CDR2 is LQKENI. The CDR3 DNA is TGTGCCAGCTCACCACCGGGTCTGGGACACGAGCAGTACTTC. Translating gives CASSPPGLGHEQYF.

The chain couples TRBV7-2 to TRBJ2-3; a possible D gene is TRBD1 (5 bases). Germline V gene sequence: CDR1 SGHTA, CDR2 FQGNSA. Trimming stripped 4 bases from V and 4 bases from J, with 9 bases between. The length of the CDR3 is 13 residues. Here the CDR3 DNA reads TGTGCCAGCAGCTATGACAGTTCAGATACGCAGTATTTT. Amino acid sequence: CASSYDSSDTQYF.

This rearrangement joins TRBV5-1 to TRBJ1-1; D unclear. Germline V gene lookup returns CDR1 SGHRS and CDR2 YFSETQ. The CDR3 runs 14 residues. The V gene lost 5 bases and the J gene lost 7 bases, with 18 bases spanning the gap. The CDR3 reads CASRSHQKAVEAFF. The DNA for the CDR3 is TGCGCCAGCAGGTCGCACCAAAAAGCAGTTGAAGCTTTCTTT.

This chain uses TRBV20-1 with TRBJ2-1, with unresolved D. CDR3 length: 15 amino acids. Germline V CDR1 and CDR2: DFQATT, SNEGSKA (reference sequence). The germline V and J ends were trimmed by 3 bases and 0 bases, with 12 bases remaining between them. Written as DNA, the CDR3 is TGCAGTGCTAGGAGTGTAAGCCGCTCCTACAATGAGCAGTTCTTC. Its protein product is CSARSVSRSYNEQFF.